This section outlines one TCR beta chain sequence together with its context. This clonotype occurred many times. What antigen it recognizes has not been identified. No clone much larger than this one lies a single base away; base qualities are absent. The data are from a study of T cell repertoires in cytomegalovirus infection (dated by TCRdb to about 2019). Turning to the overall study: The HLA type of each donor mattered for the analysis, because public TCR beta signatures pointed to carriage of CMV infection along with the matching HLA type.

Trimmed from V: 5 bases; trimmed from J: 2 bases; junction bases lacking a gene match: 9. Its CDR3 holds 16 amino acids, cysteine through phenylalanine. Kept here is only the CDR3 DNA, which spans 48 bases and is read in frame from base 1. CDR1 and CDR2 are drawn from the germline V gene: SGHTA, FQGNSA. Broad study findings and their caveats: In both this cohort and an independent roughly 350-donor cohort, the cumulative frequency of public TCR beta family members distinguished carriers of CMV infection plus the relevant HLA type. The ex vivo response was dominated by HLA-C-restricted CMV-specific TCR beta clonotypes, which also provided the single most frequent clonotype in two of eight donors.

For sequencing, an Illumina HiSeq 1500 was employed. In TCRdb, the public reads were trimmed at Q25 with fastp and aligned with MiXCR, with productive beta chains retained. All rows with the same CDR3 protein become a single entry with the most common DNA and genes. This sample gives 200,000 to 300,000 distinct CDR3 sequences in total; roughly an eighth of them show up just once. The ten largest make up around 9.5% of the sample. The rearrangement joined TRBV7-2 to TRBJ2-7; TRBD2 lines up with 10 middle nucleotides. The sequence was obtained from a human donor in good health (CMV status not recorded). Some clones in this sample may be carry-over from other donors' samples. Sample: PBMCs. The nucleotide sequence reads as follows: TGTGCCAGCAGCCGACGGACTAGCGGAGGGGCCTACGAGCAGTACTTC. This is translated as CASSRRTSGGAYEQYF.